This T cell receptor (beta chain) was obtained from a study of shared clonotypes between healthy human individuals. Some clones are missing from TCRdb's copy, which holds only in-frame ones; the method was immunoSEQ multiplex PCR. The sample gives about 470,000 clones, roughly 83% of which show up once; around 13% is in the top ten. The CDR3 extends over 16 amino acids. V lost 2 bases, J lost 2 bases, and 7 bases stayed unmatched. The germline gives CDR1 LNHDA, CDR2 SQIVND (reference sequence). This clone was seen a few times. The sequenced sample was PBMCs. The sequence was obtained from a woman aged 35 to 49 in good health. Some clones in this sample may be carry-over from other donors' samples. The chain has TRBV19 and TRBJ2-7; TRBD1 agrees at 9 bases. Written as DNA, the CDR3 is TGTGCCAGTAGTATAAGAGGGACAGGGAGAACCTACGAGCAGTACTTC. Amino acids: CASSIRGTGRTYEQYF. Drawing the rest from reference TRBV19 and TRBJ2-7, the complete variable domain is DGGITQSPKYLFRKEGQNVTLSCEQNLNHDAMYWYRQDPGQGLRLIYYSQIVNDFQKGDIAEGYSVSREKKESFPLTVTSAQKNPTAFYLCASSIRGTGRTYEQYFGPGTRLTVT.